The clone carrying this TCR beta chain appeared a few times. The data belong to a study of blood T cell repertoires in COVID-19. Study-wide background: The origin of the acute and convalescent COVID-19 samples was the United States, Italy and Spain. PBMCs, B-cell-depleted T cells, or T cells provided the cDNA or gDNA that made up the material.

V lost 7 bases and J lost 5, with 20 bases in between. Germline-derived CDR1 and CDR2 are SNHLY and FYNNEI. This CDR3 is 15 amino acids long. Original processing methods: Amplifying reference gene primers gave estimates of nucleated cell counts. Only in-frame clones appear in the TCRdb table, and some are missing; sequencing was by immunoSEQ multiplex PCR. That table supplies the V and J calls and clone size; D and trimming were determined from the DNA. This table holds 240,000 or so clones, about three quarters found once. What was sequenced was peripheral blood. This TCR was sampled from a woman aged 80 or over with acute or convalescent COVID-19. This rearrangement joins TRBV2 to TRBJ1-1; perhaps TRBD1 as D (5 bases). Written as DNA, the CDR3 is TGTGCCAGCAAGGGGCAGGGAAATCGAAATACTGAAGCTTTCTTT. Translated: CASKGQGNRNTEAFF.